This TCR beta chain was sequenced during a study of response to subunit inactivated influenza vaccine. Study-wide results and caveats: Each seasonal influenza vaccination recruits few new T cells, the authors suggested.

TCRdb fed the RT-PCR reads into MiXCR, producing one record per CDR3 protein. The sample carries fewer than 650,000 distinct CDR3 sequences, under 15% recorded once. The CDR3 consists of 15 residues. CDR1 is SEHNR and CDR2 is FQNEAQ in the germline V gene (reference sequence). V lost 4 bases to trimming and J lost 2 bases; unmatched junction nucleotides: 7. Worth noting for this clonotype: Its target is not known.

This TCR was recovered from a man in his fifties who received an inactivated influenza vaccine. The specimen was PBMCs from blood, collected 35 to 45 days after vaccination. The rearrangement uses TRBV7-9 and TRBJ2-5; 7 bases fit TRBD1. The DNA for the CDR3 is TGTGCCAGCAGCTCCCAACCCAGGGGGCAAGAGACCCAGTACTTC. Translated: CASSSQPRGQETQYF.